This T cell receptor beta chain was captured by sequencing in a study of T cells in Graves' hyperthyroidism and ophthalmopathy. V shed 9 bases and J 2 bases; nucleotides not matched to a gene: 4. In germline, CDR1 is LNHDA, CDR2 SQIVND (reference sequence). The CDR3 extends over 14 amino acids. Study results and limitations: Most thyroid-expanded clonotypes above 0.001 were also found in blood. In the analysis, a 13 V-J model separated ophthalmopathy from stable hyperthyroidism.

The source material, RNA transcripts, was used to amplify TCR beta CDR3 regions. The HTBI primer set was used in a first-round RT-PCR of the TCR CDR3. Using its own MiXCR run on the multiplex PCR reads, TCRdb lists one record per CDR3 protein. The sample includes 350,000 or so distinct CDR3 sequences, around 20% of them seen just once. Subjects aged 18 to 65 presented with newly diagnosed hyperthyroidism of less than 2 months' duration. Reasons for excluding patients were uncontrolled infection, other autoimmune disease, pregnancy or lactation. This clonotype was counted between two and nine times. What it recognizes is unknown.

What was sequenced was blood. This sequence joins TRBV19 and TRBJ2-1; 10 bases agree with TRBD1. The sequence was obtained from a woman aged 50 to 60 with Graves' hyperthyroidism. In nucleotides, the CDR3 is TGTGCCAGCCAGACAGGGGGCGCCTACAATGAGCAGTTCTTC. Its protein product is CASQTGGAYNEQFF. Combining the CDR3 with reference TRBV19 and TRBJ2-1 gives the whole variable domain DGGITQSPKYLFRKEGQNVTLSCEQNLNHDAMYWYRQDPGQGLRLIYYSQIVNDFQKGDIAEGYSVSREKKESFPLTVTSAQKNPTAFYLCASQTGGAYNEQFFGPGTRLTVL.